This T cell receptor (beta chain) was retrieved from a study of T cells in Graves' hyperthyroidism and ophthalmopathy. General study results and limits: Blood also held most thyroid clonotypes expanded beyond 0.001.

TCR beta CDR3 regions were amplified from RNA. First-round RT-PCR targeting the TCR CDR3 was performed with the HTBI primer set. TCRdb analysed the multiplex PCR reads with MiXCR anew, one entry per CDR3 protein. Among around 540,000 distinct CDR3 sequences listed, roughly 50% were seen once. For this clonotype: Its antigen is as yet unknown.

This CDR3 spans 14 amino acids. From germline, CDR1 is SEHNR and CDR2 FQNEAQ (reference sequence). V dropped 4 bases and J dropped 7 bases, with 11 bases sitting between them. The definition of stable Graves' hyperthyroidism was no ophthalmopathy progression within 18 months. Based on clinical symptoms, serum thyroxine and TRAb, thyroid ultrasound and orbital computed tomography, diagnoses were reached. This rearrangement joins TRBV7-9 to TRBJ1-6; no clear D. The sequencing sample was made of peripheral blood or thyroid tissue (not recorded which). The clonotype comes from a woman aged 18 to 35 with Graves' hyperthyroidism. CDR3 loop: CASSSSNANSPLHF. CDR3 DNA sequence: TGTGCCAGCAGCTCATCCAATGCCAATTCACCCCTCCACTTT.